Sequencing of this T cell receptor (beta chain) was carried out in a study of blood T cell repertoires in COVID-19. About the research overall: COVID-19 samples collected from the United States, Italy and Spain covered acute and convalescent phases. PBMCs, B-cell-depleted T cells, or T cells were the source of the cDNA or gDNA that made up the material.

In the source study's methods: Amplifying reference gene primers gave estimates of nucleated cell counts. The protocol was immunoSEQ multiplex PCR, while the TCRdb copy is restricted to in-frame clones and leaves out a portion. The V and J calls and clone size come from that table; D and trimming were worked out from the DNA. This sample carries approximately 450,000 clones, 80% to 90% of them seen once, and the ten largest clones take approximately 4.5%. In germline, CDR1 is SEHNR, CDR2 FQNEAQ (reference sequence). J gave up 2 bases and V 4 bases, and 6 bases lay outside the gene matches. This CDR3 has 15 residues.

The sequenced sample consisted of peripheral blood. This TCR was sampled from a woman younger than 45 with acute or convalescent COVID-19. The V and J genes are TRBV7-9 and TRBJ1-1; 8 nucleotides match TRBD1. Here the CDR3 reads CASSSRQGANTEAFF. The CDR3, as DNA: TGTGCCAGCAGCTCTCGGCAGGGGGCAAACACTGAAGCTTTCTTT. Filled out from reference TRBV7-9 and TRBJ1-1, the complete variable domain reads DTGVSQNPRHKITKRGQNVTFRCDPISEHNRLYWYRQTLGQGPEFLTYFQNEAQLEKSRLLSDRFSAERPKGSFSTLEIQRTEQGDSAMYLCASSSRQGANTEAFFGQGTRLTVV.